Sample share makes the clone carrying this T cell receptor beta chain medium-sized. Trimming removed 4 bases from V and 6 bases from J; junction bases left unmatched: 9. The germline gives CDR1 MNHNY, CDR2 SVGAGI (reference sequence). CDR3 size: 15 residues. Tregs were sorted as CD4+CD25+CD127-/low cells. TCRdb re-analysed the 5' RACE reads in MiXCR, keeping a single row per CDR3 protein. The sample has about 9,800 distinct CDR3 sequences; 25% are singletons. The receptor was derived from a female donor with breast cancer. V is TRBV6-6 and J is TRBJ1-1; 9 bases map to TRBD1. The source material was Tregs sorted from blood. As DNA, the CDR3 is TGTGCCAGCAGTTTCACAGGGGGCGGAAGCGCTGAAGCTTTCTTT. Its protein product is CASSFTGGGSAEAFF.